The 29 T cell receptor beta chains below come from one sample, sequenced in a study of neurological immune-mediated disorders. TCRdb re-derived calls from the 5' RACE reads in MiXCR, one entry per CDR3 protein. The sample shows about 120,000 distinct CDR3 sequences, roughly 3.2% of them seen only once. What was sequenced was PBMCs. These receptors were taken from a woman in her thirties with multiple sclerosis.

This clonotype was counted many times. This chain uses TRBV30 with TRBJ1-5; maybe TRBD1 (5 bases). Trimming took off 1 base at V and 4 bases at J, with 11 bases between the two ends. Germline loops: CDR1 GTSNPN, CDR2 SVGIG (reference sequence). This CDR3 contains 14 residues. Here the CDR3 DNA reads TGTGCCTGGAGTGCGGGGCAGGTGAATCAGCCCCAGCATTTT. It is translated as CAWSAGQVNQPQHF. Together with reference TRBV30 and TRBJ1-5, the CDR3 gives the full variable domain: SQTIHQWPATLVQPVGSPLSLECTVEGTSNPNLYWYRQAAGRGLQLLFYSVGIGQISSEVPQNLSASRPQDRQFILSSKKLLLSDSGFYLCAWSAGQVNQPQHFGDGTRLSIL.

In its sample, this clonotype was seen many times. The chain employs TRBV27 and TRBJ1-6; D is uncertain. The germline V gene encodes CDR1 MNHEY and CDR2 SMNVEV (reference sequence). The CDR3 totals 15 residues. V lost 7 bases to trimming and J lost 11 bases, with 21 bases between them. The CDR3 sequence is CASMDFYEGAPPLHF. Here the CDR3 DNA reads TGTGCCAGCATGGATTTTTATGAGGGTGCGCCACCCCTCCACTTT.

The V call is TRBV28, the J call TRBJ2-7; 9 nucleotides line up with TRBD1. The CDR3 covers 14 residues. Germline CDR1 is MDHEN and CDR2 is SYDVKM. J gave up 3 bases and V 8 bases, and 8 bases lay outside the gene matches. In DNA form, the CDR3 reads TGTGCCAGCTTCAACCGGGACAGGGTCTACGAGCAGTACTTC. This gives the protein CASFNRDRVYEQYF. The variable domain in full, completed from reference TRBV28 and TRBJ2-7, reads DVKVTQSSRYLVKRTGEKVFLECVQDMDHENMFWYRQDPGLGLRLIYFSYDVKMKEKGDIPEGYSVSREKKERFSLILESASTNQTSMYLCASFNRDRVYEQYFGPGTRLTVT.

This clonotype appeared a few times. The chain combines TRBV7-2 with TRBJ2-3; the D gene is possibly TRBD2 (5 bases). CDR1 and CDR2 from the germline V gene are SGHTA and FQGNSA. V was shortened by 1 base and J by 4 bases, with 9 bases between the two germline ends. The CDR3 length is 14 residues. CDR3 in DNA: TGTGCCAGCAGCTTAGGACTAAGCCCAGATACGCAGTATTTT. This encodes CASSLGLSPDTQYF.

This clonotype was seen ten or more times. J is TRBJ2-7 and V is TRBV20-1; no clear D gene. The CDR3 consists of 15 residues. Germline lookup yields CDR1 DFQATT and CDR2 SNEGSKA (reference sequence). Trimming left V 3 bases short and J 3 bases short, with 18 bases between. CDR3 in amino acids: CSASSPDARGYEQYF. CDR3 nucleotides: TGCAGTGCTAGCAGCCCCGACGCGCGTGGCTACGAGCAGTACTTC.

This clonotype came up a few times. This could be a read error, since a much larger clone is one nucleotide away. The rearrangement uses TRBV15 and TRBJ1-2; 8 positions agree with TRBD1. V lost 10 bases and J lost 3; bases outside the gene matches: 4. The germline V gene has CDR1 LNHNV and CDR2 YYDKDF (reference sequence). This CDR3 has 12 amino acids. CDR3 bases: TGTGCCAAAGGACAGGGAGACTATGGCTACACCTTC. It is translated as CAKGQGDYGYTF.

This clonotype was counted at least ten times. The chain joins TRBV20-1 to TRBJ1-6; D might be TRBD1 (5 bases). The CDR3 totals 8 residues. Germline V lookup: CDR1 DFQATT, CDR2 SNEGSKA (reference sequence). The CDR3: CTPNRLHF. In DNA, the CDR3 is TGCACACCGAACAGGCTCCACTTT.

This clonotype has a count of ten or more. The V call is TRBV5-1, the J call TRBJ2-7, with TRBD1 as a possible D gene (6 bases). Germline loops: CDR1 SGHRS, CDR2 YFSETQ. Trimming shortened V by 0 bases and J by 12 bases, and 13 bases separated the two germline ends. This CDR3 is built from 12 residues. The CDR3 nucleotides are TGCGCCAGCAGCTTGGAAGCCACAGGGATGTACTTC. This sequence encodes CASSLEATGMYF.

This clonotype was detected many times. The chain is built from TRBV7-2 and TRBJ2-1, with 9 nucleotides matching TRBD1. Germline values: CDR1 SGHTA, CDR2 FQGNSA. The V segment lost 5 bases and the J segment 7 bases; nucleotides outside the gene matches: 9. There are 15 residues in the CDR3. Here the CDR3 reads CASSLSRDRVNEQFF. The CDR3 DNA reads TGTGCCAGCAGCCTATCAAGGGACAGGGTTAATGAGCAGTTCTTC. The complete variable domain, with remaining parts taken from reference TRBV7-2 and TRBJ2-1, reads GAGVSQSPSNKVTEKGKDVELRCDPISGHTALYWYRQSLGQGLEFLIYFQGNSAPDKSGLPSDRFSAERTGGSVSTLTIQRTQQEDSAVYLCASSLSRDRVNEQFFGPGTRLTVL.

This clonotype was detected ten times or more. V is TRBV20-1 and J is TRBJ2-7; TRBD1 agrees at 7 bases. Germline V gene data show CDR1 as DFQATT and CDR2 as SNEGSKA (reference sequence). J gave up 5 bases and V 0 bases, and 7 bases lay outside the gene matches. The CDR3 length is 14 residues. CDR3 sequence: CSARDYRGSDEQYF. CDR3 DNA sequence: TGCAGTGCTAGAGATTACAGGGGCAGCGACGAGCAGTACTTC.

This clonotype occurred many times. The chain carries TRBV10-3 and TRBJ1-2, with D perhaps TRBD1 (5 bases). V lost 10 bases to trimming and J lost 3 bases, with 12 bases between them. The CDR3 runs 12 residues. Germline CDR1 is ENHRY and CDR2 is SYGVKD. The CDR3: CATTGTDYGYTF. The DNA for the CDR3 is TGTGCCACCACCGGGACGGACTATGGCTACACCTTC.

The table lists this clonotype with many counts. CDR3 residues: CSAYTDPGPSGNTIYF. The CDR3 bases are TGCAGTGCGTACACCGACCCTGGGCCCTCTGGAAACACCATATATTTT. V is TRBV20-1 and J is TRBJ1-3; no clear D. V was trimmed by 6 bases and J by 0 bases, leaving 18 bases between them. The CDR3 runs to 16 residues. CDR1 is DFQATT and CDR2 is SNEGSKA in the germline V gene (reference sequence).

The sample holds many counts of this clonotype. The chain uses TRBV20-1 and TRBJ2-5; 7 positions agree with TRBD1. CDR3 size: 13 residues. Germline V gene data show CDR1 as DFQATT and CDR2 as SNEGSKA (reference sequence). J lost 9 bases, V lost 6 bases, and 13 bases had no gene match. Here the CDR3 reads CSARGTGEKAQYF. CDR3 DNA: TGCAGTGCGAGGGGAACAGGGGAAAAGGCCCAGTACTTC.

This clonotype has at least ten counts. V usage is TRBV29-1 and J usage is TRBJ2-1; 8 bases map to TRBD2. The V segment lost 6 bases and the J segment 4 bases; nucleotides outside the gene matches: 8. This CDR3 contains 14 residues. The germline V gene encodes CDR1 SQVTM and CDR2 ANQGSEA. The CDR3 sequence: CSVLTSGSYNEQFF. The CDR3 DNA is TGCAGCGTCCTCACTAGCGGAAGTTACAATGAGCAGTTCTTC.

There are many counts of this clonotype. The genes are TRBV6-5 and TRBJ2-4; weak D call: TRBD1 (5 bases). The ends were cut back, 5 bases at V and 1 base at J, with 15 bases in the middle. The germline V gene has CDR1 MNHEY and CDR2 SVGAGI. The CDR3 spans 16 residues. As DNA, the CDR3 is TGTGCCAGCAGTAGGACAACGGCTTTGGCCAAAAACATTCAGTACTTC. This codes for CASSRTTALAKNIQYF.

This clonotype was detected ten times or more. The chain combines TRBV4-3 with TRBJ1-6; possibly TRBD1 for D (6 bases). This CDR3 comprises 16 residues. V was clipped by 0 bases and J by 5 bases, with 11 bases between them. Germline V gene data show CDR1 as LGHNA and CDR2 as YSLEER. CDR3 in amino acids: CASSQEARGHNSPLHF. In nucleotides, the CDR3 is TGCGCCAGCAGCCAAGAGGCTCGGGGGCATAATTCACCCCTCCACTTT.

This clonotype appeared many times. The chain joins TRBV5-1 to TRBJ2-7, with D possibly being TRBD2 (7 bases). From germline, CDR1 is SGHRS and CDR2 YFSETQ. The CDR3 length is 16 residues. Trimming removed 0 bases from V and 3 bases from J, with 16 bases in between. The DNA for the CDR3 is TGCGCCAGCAGCTTGGAGGGGGGGAGCCCAGGCTACGAGCAGTACTTC. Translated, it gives CASSLEGGSPGYEQYF.

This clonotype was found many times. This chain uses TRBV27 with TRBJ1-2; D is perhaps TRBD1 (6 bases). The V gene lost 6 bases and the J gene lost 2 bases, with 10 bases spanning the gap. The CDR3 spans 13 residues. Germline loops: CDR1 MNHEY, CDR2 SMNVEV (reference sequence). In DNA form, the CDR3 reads TGTGCCAGCAGACATACAGGGAACTATGGCTACACCTTC. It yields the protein CASRHTGNYGYTF.

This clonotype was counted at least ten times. CDR3 residues: CSARILRTEAFF. The CDR3 DNA follows: TGCAGTGCTAGAATCCTACGCACTGAAGCTTTCTTT. The gene calls are TRBV20-1 and TRBJ1-1; D remains ambiguous. Germline loops: CDR1 DFQATT, CDR2 SNEGSKA (reference sequence). This CDR3 region has 12 residues. The V and J ends lost 2 bases and 4 bases respectively, with 8 bases between them.

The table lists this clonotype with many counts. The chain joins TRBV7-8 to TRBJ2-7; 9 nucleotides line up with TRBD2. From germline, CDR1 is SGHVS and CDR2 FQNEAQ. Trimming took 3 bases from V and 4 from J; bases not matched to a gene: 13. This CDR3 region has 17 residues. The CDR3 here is CASSFSGRQLAAYEQYF. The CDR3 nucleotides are TGTGCCAGCAGCTTTAGCGGGAGACAACTAGCGGCGTACGAGCAGTACTTC.

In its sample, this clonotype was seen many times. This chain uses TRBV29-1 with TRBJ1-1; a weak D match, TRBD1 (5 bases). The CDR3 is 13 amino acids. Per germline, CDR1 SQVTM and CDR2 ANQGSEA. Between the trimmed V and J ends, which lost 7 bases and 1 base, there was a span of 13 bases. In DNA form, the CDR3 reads TGCAGCGGCCGGACAACTGAGAACACTGAAGCTTTCTTT. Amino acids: CSGRTTENTEAFF.

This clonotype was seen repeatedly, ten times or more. In nucleotides, the CDR3 is TGTGCCAGCAAAGCCGGGACAGGGTTACATGAGCAGTTCTTC. Translated: CASKAGTGLHEQFF. This chain connects TRBV7-2 to TRBJ2-1; 9 bases are a match to TRBD1. This CDR3 comprises 14 residues. Germline V gene data show CDR1 as SGHTA and CDR2 as FQGNSA. J gave up 8 bases and V 7 bases, and 9 bases lay outside the gene matches.

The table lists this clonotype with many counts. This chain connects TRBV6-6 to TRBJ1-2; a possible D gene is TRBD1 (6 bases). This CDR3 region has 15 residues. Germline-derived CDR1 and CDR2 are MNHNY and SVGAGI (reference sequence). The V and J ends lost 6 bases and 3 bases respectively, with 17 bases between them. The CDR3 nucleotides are TGTGCCAGCAGACAGGACAGCCAGGGATACTATGGCTACACCTTC. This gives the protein CASRQDSQGYYGYTF.

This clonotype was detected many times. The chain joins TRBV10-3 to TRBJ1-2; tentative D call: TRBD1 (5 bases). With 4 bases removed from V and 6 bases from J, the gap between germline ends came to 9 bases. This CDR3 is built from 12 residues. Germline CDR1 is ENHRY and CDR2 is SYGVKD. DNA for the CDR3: TGTGCCATCAGTGGGGGACTGGATGGCTACACCTTC. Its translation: CAISGGLDGYTF.

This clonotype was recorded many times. The CDR3 nucleotides are TGTGCCAGCAGCTTCATAAGTAAAGAGACCCAGTACTTC. Translation gives CASSFISKETQYF. The gene calls are TRBV7-2 and TRBJ2-5; D is ambiguous. With 3 bases removed from V and 3 bases from J, the gap between germline ends came to 8 bases. This CDR3 spans 13 amino acids. Germline loops: CDR1 SGHTA, CDR2 FQGNSA.

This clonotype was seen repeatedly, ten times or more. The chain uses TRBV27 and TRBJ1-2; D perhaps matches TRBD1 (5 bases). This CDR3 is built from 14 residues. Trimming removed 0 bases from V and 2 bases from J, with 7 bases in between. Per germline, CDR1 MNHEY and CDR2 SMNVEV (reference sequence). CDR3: CASSLSGVNYGYTF. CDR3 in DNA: TGTGCCAGCAGTTTATCAGGGGTGAACTATGGCTACACCTTC.

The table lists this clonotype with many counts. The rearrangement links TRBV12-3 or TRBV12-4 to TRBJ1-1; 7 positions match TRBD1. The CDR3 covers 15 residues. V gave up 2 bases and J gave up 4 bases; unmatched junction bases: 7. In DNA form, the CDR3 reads TGTGCCAGCAGTTTACTCAGGGGGTGGACCACTGAAGCTTTCTTT. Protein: CASSLLRGWTTEAFF.

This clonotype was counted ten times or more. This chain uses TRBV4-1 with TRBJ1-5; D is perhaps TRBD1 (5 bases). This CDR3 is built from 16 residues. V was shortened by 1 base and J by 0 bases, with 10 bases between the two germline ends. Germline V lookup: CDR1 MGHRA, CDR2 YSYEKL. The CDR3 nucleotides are TGCGCCAGCAGCCAAGGGGGGAGATATAGCAATCAGCCCCAGCATTTT. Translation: CASSQGGRYSNQPQHF.

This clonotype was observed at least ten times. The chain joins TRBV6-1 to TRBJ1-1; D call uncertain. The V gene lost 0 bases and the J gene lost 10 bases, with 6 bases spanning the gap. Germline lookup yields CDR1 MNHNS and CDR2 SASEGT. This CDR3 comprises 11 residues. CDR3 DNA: TGTGCCAGCAGTGAAGCCTACCGAGCTTTCTTT. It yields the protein CASSEAYRAFF.